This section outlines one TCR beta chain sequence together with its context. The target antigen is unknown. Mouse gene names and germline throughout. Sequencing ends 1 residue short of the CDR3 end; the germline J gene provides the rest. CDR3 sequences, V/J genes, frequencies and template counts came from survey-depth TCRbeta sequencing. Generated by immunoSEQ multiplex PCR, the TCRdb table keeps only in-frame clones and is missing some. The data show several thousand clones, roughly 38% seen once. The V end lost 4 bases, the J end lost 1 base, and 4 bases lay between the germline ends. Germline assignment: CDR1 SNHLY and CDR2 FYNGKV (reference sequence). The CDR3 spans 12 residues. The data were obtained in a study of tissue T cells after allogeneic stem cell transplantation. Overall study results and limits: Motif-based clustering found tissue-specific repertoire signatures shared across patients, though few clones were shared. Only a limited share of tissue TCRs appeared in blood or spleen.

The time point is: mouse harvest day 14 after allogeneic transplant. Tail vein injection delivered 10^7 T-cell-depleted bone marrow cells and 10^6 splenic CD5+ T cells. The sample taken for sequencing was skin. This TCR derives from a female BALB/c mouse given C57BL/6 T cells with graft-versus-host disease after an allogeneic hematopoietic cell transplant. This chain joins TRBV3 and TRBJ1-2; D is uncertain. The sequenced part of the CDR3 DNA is TGTGCCAGCAGCTCGAAAAACTCCGACTACACC. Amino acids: CASSSKNSDYT. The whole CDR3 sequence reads CASSSKNSDYTF.